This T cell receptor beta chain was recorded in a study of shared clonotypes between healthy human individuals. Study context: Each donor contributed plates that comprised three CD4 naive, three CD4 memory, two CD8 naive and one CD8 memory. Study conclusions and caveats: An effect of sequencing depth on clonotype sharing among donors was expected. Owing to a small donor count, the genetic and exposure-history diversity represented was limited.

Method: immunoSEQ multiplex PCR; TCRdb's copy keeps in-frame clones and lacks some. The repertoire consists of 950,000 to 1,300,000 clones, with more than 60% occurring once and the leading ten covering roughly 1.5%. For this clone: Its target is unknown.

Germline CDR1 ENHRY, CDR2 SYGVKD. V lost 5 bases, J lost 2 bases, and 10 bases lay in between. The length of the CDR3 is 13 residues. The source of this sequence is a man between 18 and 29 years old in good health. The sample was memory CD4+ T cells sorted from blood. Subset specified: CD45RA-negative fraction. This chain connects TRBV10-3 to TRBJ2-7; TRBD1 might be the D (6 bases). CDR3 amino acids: CAISHRVTYEQYF. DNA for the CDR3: TGTGCCATCAGTCACAGGGTTACCTACGAGCAGTACTTC.